The sequence of this TCR beta chain was determined in a study of CD8 T cells in ankylosing spondylitis. Study results and limitations: Several highly homologous variants made up a TCR beta motif, and this motif appeared characteristic of ankylosing spondylitis blood.

Libraries for TCR beta were made by quantitative 5'-RACE with molecular barcodes. TCRdb used MiXCR to reprocess the 5' RACE reads, holding one entry per CDR3 protein. Of 650,000 to 800,000 distinct CDR3 sequences listed, around 17% were seen once; the top ten hold roughly a fifth. Note on this clonotype: As yet, its antigen is unknown.

Per germline, CDR1 SGHTA and CDR2 FQGTGA. The CDR3 is 14 amino acids. Trimming cost V 5 bases and J 6 bases; bases outside gene matches: 2. J is TRBJ2-2 and V is TRBV7-3, with TRBD1 matching 11 bases. Sequenced material: blood, either unsorted or a sorted T cell fraction (not recorded which). The source is a male donor with ankylosing spondylitis. CDR3 in amino acids: CASSGQGAAGELFF. Here the CDR3 DNA reads TGTGCCAGCAGCGGACAGGGGGCTGCCGGGGAGCTGTTTTTT.